The clone carrying this T cell receptor (beta chain) was detected a few times. What it binds is not known. Time point of the sample: longitudinal time-point 3. The starting material, 2 million PBMCs stored at -80 C, gave rise to the unsorted libraries. TCRdb re-analysed the 5' RACE reads in MiXCR, keeping a single row per CDR3 protein. Of over 90,000 distinct CDR3 sequences in the sample, 10% to 13% were seen once. These data originate in a study of neurological immune-mediated disorders. Findings and caveats of the study: Sharing of CDR3 amino acid sequences among expanded clones across subjects was absent, suggesting private repertoires in all groups.

This clonotype originated in a female donor with HTLV-1-associated myelopathy (HAM/TSP). Sequenced sample: PBMCs.

The DNA for the CDR3 is TGCGCCAGCAGTGAGTCAGGGAATCAGCCCCAGCATTTT. Its protein product is CASSESGNQPQHF. The chain has TRBV10-1 and TRBJ1-5; D is undetermined. CDR1 and CDR2 (germline): WNHNN, SYGVQD (reference sequence). The CDR3 contains 13 residues. Between the trimmed V and J ends, which lost 0 bases and 4 bases, there was a span of 4 bases.